This T cell receptor beta chain came from a study of PD-1 blockade in classical Hodgkin lymphoma. TCRdb's table, derived via immunoSEQ multiplex PCR, lists solely in-frame clones and lacks some. The sample consists of around 20,000 clones, about four fifths of them appearing once. Every one of the patients relapsed after autologous stem cell transplantation (brentuximab vedotin exposure was variable). V dropped 7 bases and J dropped 1 base, with 14 bases sitting between them. The CDR3 totals 14 residues. Looked up from germline, CDR1 is SNHLY and CDR2 is FYNNEI. V usage is TRBV2 and J usage is TRBJ2-7; D call uncertain. This TCR was recovered from a human donor with classical Hodgkin lymphoma. Source: peripheral blood mononuclear cells (PBMCs), taken before the second cycle of nivolumab. The CDR3 sequence is CASKVGGDSYEQYF. The CDR3, as DNA: TGTGCCAGCAAAGTGGGTGGGGATTCCTACGAGCAGTACTTC.